A selection of T cell receptor beta chains follows, all from one sample in a study of blood T cell repertoires in COVID-19. The method was immunoSEQ multiplex PCR; TCRdb's version includes in-frame clones alone and lacks a portion of them. The table lists about 36,000 clones, around 80% of them singletons, with approximately 32% in the top ten. The specimen sequenced was peripheral blood. The receptors come from a man in his 60s with acute or convalescent COVID-19. Both conserved end residues are part of each CDR3.

v_call | cdr3_length | cdr3_aa
TRBV30 | 14 | CAWGRGGGNQPQHF
TRBV5-4 | 17 | CASSRLAGGWKKETQYF
TRBV2 | 15 | CASSLWTAGANVLTF
TRBV3-1/TRBV3-2 | 15 | CASSQTGGETDTQYF
TRBV5-5 | 13 | CASRFGGTYEQYF
TRBV6-1 | 16 | CASSEERGYSGNTIYF
TRBV4-2 | 20 | CASSQDSGQGLGNRNQPQHF
TRBV6-5 | 15 | CASSYLQGAGNEQFF
TRBV6-5 | 13 | CASTDRDHYGYTF
TRBV9 | 14 | CASSKAASTDTQYF
TRBV5-6 | 15 | CASSKRQGSNQPQHF
TRBV30 | 17 | CVWSVKDRGFGGNTIYF
TRBV12-3/TRBV12-4 | 13 | CASSLSEQQPQHF
TRBV6-1 | 13 | CASSERQRHGYTF
TRBV5-1 | 17 | CASSAAGLAGGGETQYF
TRBV10-3 | 15 | CAISEIGGMNTEAFF
TRBV5-6 | 15 | CASSLEGQGGQPQHF
TRBV5-1 | 14 | CASSFSGGEQPQHF
TRBV27 | 15 | CASSLGDPTGVGYTF
TRBV28 | 16 | CASSLRAGGPADTQYF
TRBV21-1 | 14 | CASSTGQGATEAFF